This is a list of T cell receptor beta chains from one sample in a study of T cells after yellow fever vaccination. In TCRdb, the 5' RACE reads were re-called with MiXCR into one record per CDR3 protein. The table has 300,000 to 450,000 distinct CDR3 sequences, roughly 8% seen once. The specimen comprised PBMCs, sampled around 45 days after the first yellow fever vaccination. The receptors come from a man aged 18 to 30 who received the YFV17D yellow fever vaccine. Each CDR3 is given with its conserved first and last residue.

V: TRBV7-9; J: TRBJ2-7; CDR3: CASSLDAYYEQYF
V: TRBV4-1; J: TRBJ2-2; CDR3: CASSQSGTGIFNGELFF
V: TRBV29-1; J: TRBJ1-2; CDR3: CSVVQRGDENYGYTF
V: TRBV7-2; J: TRBJ2-3; CDR3: CASSQQGARTDTQYF
V: TRBV5-6; J: TRBJ1-2; CDR3: CASSKRDGSSYTF
V: TRBV19; J: TRBJ2-4; CDR3: CASSLDVLSKNIQYF
V: TRBV4-3; J: TRBJ2-1; CDR3: CASSQEIMGQGYDYNNEQFF
V: TRBV7-9; J: TRBJ2-6; CDR3: CASSGQAGANVLTF
V: TRBV20-1; J: TRBJ1-1; CDR3: CSGTGGLNTEAFF
V: TRBV4-3; J: TRBJ1-4; CDR3: CASSQVGGGLIEKLFF
V: TRBV20-1; J: TRBJ2-2; CDR3: CSAKARENTGELFF
V: TRBV28; J: TRBJ2-1; CDR3: CASRRPLGTVKQFF
V: TRBV10-3; J: TRBJ2-5; CDR3: CAISGQLGLKTQYF
V: TRBV4-1; J: TRBJ2-5; CDR3: CASSQDRTTETQYF
V: TRBV5-1; J: TRBJ1-1; CDR3: CASGLGERNTEAFF
V: TRBV28; J: TRBJ2-3; CDR3: CASTPPGRDTQYF
V: TRBV12-3/TRBV12-4; J: TRBJ1-2; CDR3: CASSHRQYDGIRGYTF